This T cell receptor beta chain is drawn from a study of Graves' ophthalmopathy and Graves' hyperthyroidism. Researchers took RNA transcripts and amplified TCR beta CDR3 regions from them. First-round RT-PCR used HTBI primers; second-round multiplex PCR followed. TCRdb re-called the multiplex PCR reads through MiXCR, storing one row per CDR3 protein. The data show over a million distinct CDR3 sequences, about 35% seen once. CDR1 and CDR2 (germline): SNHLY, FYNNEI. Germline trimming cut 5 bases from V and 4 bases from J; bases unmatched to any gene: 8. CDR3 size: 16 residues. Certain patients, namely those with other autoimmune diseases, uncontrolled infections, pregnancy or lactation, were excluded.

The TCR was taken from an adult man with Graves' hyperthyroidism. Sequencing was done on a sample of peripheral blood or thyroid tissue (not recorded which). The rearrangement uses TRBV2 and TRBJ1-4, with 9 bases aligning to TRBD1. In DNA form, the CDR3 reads TGTGCCAGCAGTCCCTCGGGACAGGGCCTTAATGAAAAACTGTTTTTT. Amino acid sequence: CASSPSGQGLNEKLFF.